This T cell receptor beta chain was observed in a study of T-cell reconstitution after alpha-beta-depleted transplantation in children. The TCRbeta library incorporated unique molecular identifiers. TCRdb redid the calling of the PCR reads with MiXCR, one entry per CDR3 protein. The table records 230,000 or so distinct CDR3 sequences, 9.5% to 15% of them present only once. This clonotype was observed at least ten times. This CDR3 has 15 residues. With V trimmed by 3 bases and J by 5 bases, 12 bases remained unmatched. Germline V gives CDR1 DFQATT, CDR2 SNEGSKA (reference sequence). The receptor was derived from a human donor who donated a stem cell graft to a child with acute lymphoblastic leukemia. Sequencing used PBMCs from the stem cell graft donor, obtained from the stem cell graft. The chain joins TRBV20-1 to TRBJ1-2; 7 bases map to TRBD1. CDR3 DNA sequence: TGCAGTGCTAGGGGGGGACAGAAATTCCTTTATGGCTACACCTTC. The encoded protein is CSARGGQKFLYGYTF.